This T cell receptor beta chain was profiled in a study of CD8 T cells in Susac syndrome. The CDR3 has 12 residues. Germline CDR1 LGHDT, CDR2 YNNKEL (reference sequence). V was clipped by 3 bases and J by 6 bases, with 9 bases between them. RNA totalling roughly 0.45 to 1 ug underwent reverse transcription with random hexamers. Amplification of TCR beta CDR3 across 54 Vbeta and 13 Jbeta was performed with immunoSEQ multiplex PCR. MiXCR, applied by TCRdb to the immunoSEQ multiplex PCR reads, yields one record per CDR3 protein. The sample has 150,000 to 200,000 distinct CDR3 sequences, approximately 95% seen once. From blood CD8+ and CD4+ T cells, TCR beta sequences were generated. The multiple sclerosis controls were treatment-naive patients with relapsing-remitting disease that was stable or active.

The chain is built from TRBV3-1 and TRBJ2-7, with D possibly called TRBD1 or TRBD2 (5 bases each). This receptor was taken from a human donor with multiple sclerosis. The sequenced material came from CD4+ T cells from PBMCs. CDR3 sequence: CASSHREFEQYF. The CDR3 DNA follows: TGTGCCAGCAGCCACAGGGAGTTCGAGCAGTACTTC.